The rows below give T cell receptor beta chains drawn from one sample of a study of identical twins. TCRdb itself ran the 5' RACE reads through MiXCR, one entry per CDR3 protein. The sample has under 350,000 distinct CDR3 sequences, roughly 9% seen once. This sample also appeared in a second study, on yellow fever vaccine responses in identical twins.

The sample taken for sequencing was CD8+ T cells sorted from blood. The source of these receptors is a woman aged 18-29 years in good health. The CDR3 runs from the conserved cysteine through the conserved F or W. D genes are given only for firm matches. Some rows have no size entry. The others give once, few or many, or a class for an expanded clone.

DNA: TGCGCCAGCAGCGGAAAACAGGGGCTTTACTCCTACGAGCAGTACTTC; CDR3: CASSGKQGLYSYEQYF; size: many; D: TRBD1; J: TRBJ2-7; V: TRBV5-1
DNA: TGTGCCAGCAGTTTAACGGTAGTCGGCACAGATACGCAGTATTTT; CDR3: CASSLTVVGTDTQYF; size: many; D: .; J: TRBJ2-3; V: TRBV12-3/TRBV12-4
DNA: TGTGCCAGCAGCCAAGAGGCTACCTACGAGCAGTACTTC; CDR3: CASSQEATYEQYF; size: .; D: .; J: TRBJ2-7; V: TRBV3-1
DNA: TGTGCCAGTAGCGTTACAGGGGGGACAGGACCTTACAATGAGCAGTTCTTC; CDR3: CASSVTGGTGPYNEQFF; size: .; D: TRBD1; J: TRBJ2-1; V: TRBV19
DNA: TGTGCCAGCAGCTTCCCCGCGCAAGAGACCCAGTACTTC; CDR3: CASSFPAQETQYF; size: many; D: .; J: TRBJ2-5; V: TRBV7-9
DNA: TGCGCCAGCAGCTGGAGACAGATGAACACTGAAGCTTTCTTT; CDR3: CASSWRQMNTEAFF; size: many; D: .; J: TRBJ1-1; V: TRBV5-1
DNA: TGTGCCAGCACCCCGGGACTAGCAACGAACACCGGGGAGCTGTTTTTT; CDR3: CASTPGLATNTGELFF; size: many; D: TRBD2; J: TRBJ2-2; V: TRBV7-9
DNA: TGTGCCAGCAGCTTAGGACAGTTCGGTACCGGGGAGCTGTTTTTT; CDR3: CASSLGQFGTGELFF; size: .; D: .; J: TRBJ2-2; V: TRBV11-2
DNA: TGTGCCAGCAGCTCGGACAGGGGATACTCACCCCTCCACTTT; CDR3: CASSSDRGYSPLHF; size: many; D: TRBD1; J: TRBJ1-6; V: TRBV28
DNA: TGTGCCAGCAGCTTAAGTGGGACTAGCGGAGGGGAGCTGTTTTTT; CDR3: CASSLSGTSGGELFF; size: .; D: TRBD2; J: TRBJ2-2; V: TRBV7-3
DNA: TGTGCCAGCAGCTCGACTAACATCAGGGTGGGACTAGCGGCTATCCCAGATACGCAGTATTTT; CDR3: CASSSTNIRVGLAAIPDTQYF; size: many; D: TRBD2; J: TRBJ2-3; V: TRBV11-1
DNA: TGTGCCAGCAGCGCATGGGGACAGGGGTCTGAGCAGTACTTC; CDR3: CASSAWGQGSEQYF; size: many; D: TRBD1; J: TRBJ2-7; V: TRBV9
DNA: TGTGCCAGCTGGGGGGGCTACGAGCAGTACTTC; CDR3: CASWGGYEQYF; size: many; D: TRBD2; J: TRBJ2-7; V: TRBV12-3/TRBV12-4
DNA: TGTGCCAGCAGCGGCGTCCGGAGCTCCTACAATGAGCAGTTCTTC; CDR3: CASSGVRSSYNEQFF; size: .; D: .; J: TRBJ2-1; V: TRBV9
DNA: TGCAGCGTCGTTACCGGGACAGGGAGTCTCGAGCAGTACTTC; CDR3: CSVVTGTGSLEQYF; size: many; D: TRBD1; J: TRBJ2-7; V: TRBV29-1
DNA: TGTGCCAGCAGTACCACGTACGGGGATCTATTCTCTGGGGCCAACGTCCTGACTTTC; CDR3: CASSTTYGDLFSGANVLTF; size: few; D: .; J: TRBJ2-6; V: TRBV12-3/TRBV12-4
DNA: TGTGCCAGCAGCCCCCTAGGGGGGACAGGAACCTACGAGCAGTACTTC; CDR3: CASSPLGGTGTYEQYF; size: many; D: TRBD1; J: TRBJ2-7; V: TRBV9
DNA: TGTGCTAGTGGTTTTAGGCCAGGGGTGGACGGGGAGCTGTTTTTT; CDR3: CASGFRPGVDGELFF; size: few; D: .; J: TRBJ2-2; V: TRBV12-5
DNA: TGTGCCACCAGCAGATCGAGGGGACTAGCGGACTACGAGCAGTACTTC; CDR3: CATSRSRGLADYEQYF; size: many; D: TRBD2; J: TRBJ2-7; V: TRBV15
DNA: TGTGCCAGCCCACCGAGGGAGAACACTGAAGCTTTCTTT; CDR3: CASPPRENTEAFF; size: .; D: .; J: TRBJ1-1; V: TRBV2